A single sample gave rise to the 6 T cell receptor beta chains below, sequenced in a study of graft-versus-host responses after intestinal transplantation. The repertoire was sequenced with immunoSEQ multiplex PCR; TCRdb's copy has only in-frame clones and lacks some. Among about 86,000 clones listed, about 88% were seen once. No antigen is known for these receptors. The sample in question was unstimulated CD4+ T cells sorted from spleen or lymph node cells, obtained before transplant. Receptors were obtained from a human donor who was the organ donor for an intestinal transplant.

The chain links TRBV14 to TRBJ2-5; 7 nucleotides match TRBD1. V lost 2 bases and J lost 6; bases outside the gene matches: 6. Germline values: CDR1 SGHDN, CDR2 FVKESK. The CDR3 covers 14 residues. The CDR3 DNA sequence: TGTGCCAGCAGCCAAACGGACAGGAGAAAGACCCAGTACTTC. This encodes CASSQTDRRKTQYF.

The chain joins TRBV4-3 to TRBJ1-2; D unclear. V was trimmed by 0 bases and J by 0 bases, leaving 17 bases between them. From germline, CDR1 is LGHNA and CDR2 YSLEER. The CDR3 covers 18 residues. As DNA, the CDR3 is TGCGCCAGCAGCCAAGAAACTAACTTCGTCCGAGCTAACTATGGCTACACCTTC. This sequence encodes CASSQETNFVRANYGYTF.

CDR3 DNA: TGTGCCAGCAGAACCGACAGCAAAAACACCATATATTTT. Protein: CASRTDSKNTIYF. V gene TRBV6-4 combines with J gene TRBJ1-3; perhaps TRBD1 as D (5 bases). This CDR3 has 13 residues. Deletions cut 6 bases from V and 6 bases from J, with 12 bases between. Germline loops: CDR1 MRHNA, CDR2 SNTAGT.

This rearrangement joins TRBV5-1 to TRBJ2-1; D ambiguous. The CDR3 covers 13 residues. CDR1 and CDR2 (germline): SGHRS, YFSETQ. The V end was cut by 4 bases, the J end by 5 bases, with 10 bases between. The CDR3 protein is CASSQAHHNEQFF. The CDR3 nucleotides are TGCGCCAGCAGCCAAGCGCACCACAATGAGCAGTTCTTC.

The chain is built from TRBV11-2 and TRBJ1-3; D is possibly TRBD1 (5 bases). The V end was cut by 5 bases, the J end by 2 bases, with 10 bases between. The CDR3 has 14 amino acids. In germline, CDR1 is SGHAT, CDR2 FQNNGV. The DNA for the CDR3 is TGTGCCAGCAGCAGAGGAGGGGCTGGAAACACCATATATTTT. Protein: CASSRGGAGNTIYF.

This clone was counted only a few times. The V gene is TRBV7-8, the J gene TRBJ2-1; D possibly corresponds to TRBD2 (6 bases). Per germline, CDR1 SGHVS and CDR2 FQNEAQ. Trimming cost V 4 bases and J 5 bases, with 9 bases left between them. There are 13 residues in the CDR3. The CDR3 DNA sequence: TGTGCCAGCAGCTCGGGACTCCACAATGAGCAGTTCTTC. It codes for CASSSGLHNEQFF.